The source of this T cell receptor (beta chain) is a study of cytomegalovirus exposure and HLA in healthy donors. Study-wide results and limits: While the bulk of TCR sequences proved rare, some public TCRs turned up in many donors. According to a subsequent analysis, TCR clusters from the first cohort were inclined to appear together in the roughly 120 validation repertoires. Cytomegalovirus association was listed for approximately 160 TCR beta chains.

The trim removed 7 bases at V and 4 bases at J, leaving 5 bases unmatched. CDR3 length equals 12 residues. The V gene's germline CDR1 is SQVTM and CDR2 ANQGSEA. Some clones are missing from TCRdb's copy, which holds only in-frame ones; the method was immunoSEQ multiplex PCR. The sample records fewer than 95,000 clones, almost 85% being singletons. Details on this clone: Its antigen is not known.

The clonotype originates from a woman between 18 and 29 years old in good health and CMV-seropositive. Sequenced: PBMCs. The rearrangement links TRBV29-1 to TRBJ1-2; TRBD1 aligns across 8 bases. The CDR3 region is CSAHRGVYGYTF. Here the CDR3 DNA reads TGCAGCGCTCACAGGGGGGTCTATGGCTACACCTTC. Variable domain in full (rest from reference TRBV29-1 and TRBJ1-2): SAVISQKPSRDICQRGTSLTIQCQVDSQVTMMFWYRQQPGQSLTLIATANQGSEATYESGFVIDKFPISRPNLTFSTLTVSNMSPEDSSIYLCSAHRGVYGYTFGSGTRLTVV.